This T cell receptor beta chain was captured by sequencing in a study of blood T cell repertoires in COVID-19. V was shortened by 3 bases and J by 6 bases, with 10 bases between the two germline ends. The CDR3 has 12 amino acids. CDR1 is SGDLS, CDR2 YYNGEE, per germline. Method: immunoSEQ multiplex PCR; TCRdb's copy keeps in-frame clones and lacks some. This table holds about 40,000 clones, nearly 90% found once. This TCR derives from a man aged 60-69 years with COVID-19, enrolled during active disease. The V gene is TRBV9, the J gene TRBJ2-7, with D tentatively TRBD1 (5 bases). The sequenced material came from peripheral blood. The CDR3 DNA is TGTGCCAGCAGCGACCAGGGATCCGAGCAGTACTTC. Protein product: CASSDQGSEQYF.